Shown below are 3 T cell receptor beta chains from a single sample sequenced in a study of technical replicates of blood from several donors. Libraries were prepared by immunoSEQ multiplex PCR; TCRdb keeps only in-frame clonotypes and omits some of them. The sample contains 84,000 or so clones, roughly 94% of which appear only once. The sample was T cells isolated from PBMCs. The receptors here all came from a human donor in good health.

The V call is TRBV7-2, the J call TRBJ1-1; D call uncertain. This CDR3 contains 11 residues. Between the trimmed V and J ends, which lost 9 bases and 3 bases, there was a span of 8 bases. CDR1 is SGHTA and CDR2 is FQGNSA in the germline V gene. The CDR3 region has the DNA TGTGCCAGTGGCCTGTACACTGAAGCTTTCTTT. Amino acids: CASGLYTEAFF.

The chain recombines TRBV7-9 with TRBJ2-3; 8 bases are shared with TRBD2. From germline, CDR1 is SEHNR and CDR2 FQNEAQ (reference sequence). This CDR3 is 17 amino acids long. With 5 bases clipped from V and 4 bases from J, the junction kept 14 bases outside the gene matches. The CDR3 DNA sequence: TGTGCCAGCAGCATCAAGGGCGGGGGGACGGCGTCAGATACGCAGTATTTT. Its translation is CASSIKGGGTASDTQYF.

The chain combines TRBV30 with TRBJ2-3; D unclear. The V gene's germline CDR1 is GTSNPN and CDR2 SVGIG (reference sequence). Trimming cost V 0 bases and J 2 bases, with 6 bases left between them. There are 13 residues in the CDR3. CDR3: CAWSVSYTDTQYF. CDR3 DNA: TGTGCCTGGAGTGTGTCGTACACAGATACGCAGTATTTT.